The following is a TCR beta chain sequence with its context. The antigen remains undetermined. The sample is drawn from a study of CD8+ T cells in alopecia areata. Study-wide findings and caveats: Greater clonality was observed in lesional scalp samples, especially alopecia totalis/universalis, versus normal scalp.

This CDR3 is 14 amino acids long. Germline assignment: CDR1 SGHTA and CDR2 FQGNSA. The ends lost 4 bases at V and 2 bases at J; junction bases unmatched: 5. Investigators isolated RNA and reverse transcribed it into cDNA to act as the sequencing template. Measured with immunoSEQ multiplex PCR; TCRdb has only the in-frame clones, and not every one. The sample carries some 99,000 clones, 40% to 45% recorded once. Sequencing used CD4+ T cells sorted from blood. The receptor comes from a human donor with alopecia areata. V is TRBV7-2 and J is TRBJ2-7; 7 nucleotides align to TRBD2. This chain's CDR3 is CASSSERGPYEQYF. CDR3 coding DNA: TGTGCCAGCAGCTCGGAGCGGGGACCCTACGAGCAGTACTTC. Variable domain in full (rest from reference TRBV7-2 and TRBJ2-7): GAGVSQSPSNKVTEKGKDVELRCDPISGHTALYWYRQSLGQGLEFLIYFQGNSAPDKSGLPSDRFSAERTGGSVSTLTIQRTQQEDSAVYLCASSSERGPYEQYFGPGTRLTVT.